This is a list of T cell receptor beta chains from one sample in a study of identical twins. TCRdb itself ran the 5' RACE reads through MiXCR, one entry per CDR3 protein. Among some 500,000 distinct CDR3 sequences, 20% to 25% were seen once, and the ten largest hold around 0.9%. These same records also appear under a second study, on T cells expressing NK-cell markers.

The sample was CD4+ T cells sorted from blood. These receptors were obtained from a woman in her late teens or twenties in good health. CDR3s include the opening cysteine and the closing phenylalanine or tryptophan. The D gene is left open where the match is weak. Clone size, where shown, is once, few, many, or a class for clones that have expanded.

>NA|NA|TRBV9|TRBJ2-7
CASSVEPNSYEQYF
TGTGCCAGCAGCGTAGAGCCCAACTCCTACGAGCAGTACTTC
>NA|few|TRBV7-2|TRBJ2-3
CASSLQAAADTQYF
TGTGCCAGCAGCTTACAGGCGGCAGCGGATACGCAGTATTTT
>NA|NA|TRBV20-1|TRBJ1-1
CSARVGFANTEAFF
TGCAGTGCTAGAGTTGGCTTCGCGAACACTGAAGCTTTCTTT
>TRBD2|NA|TRBV12-3/TRBV12-4|TRBJ2-5
CASSLAVAGVEETQYF
TGTGCCAGCAGTTTAGCAGTCGCGGGAGTCGAAGAGACCCAGTACTTC
>NA|few|TRBV4-2|TRBJ2-7
CASSPSDQGSYEQYF
TGTGCCAGCAGCCCTTCAGACCAGGGATCCTACGAGCAGTACTTC
>NA|NA|TRBV20-1|TRBJ2-4
CSASRGNKNIQYF
TGCAGTGCTAGCCGTGGGAACAAAAACATTCAGTACTTC
>NA|few|TRBV10-3|TRBJ1-1
CALRGGMNTEAFF
TGTGCTCTCCGCGGGGGGATGAACACTGAAGCTTTCTTT
>TRBD2|NA|TRBV20-1|TRBJ2-5
CSARDPLAGVGETQYF
TGCAGTGCTAGAGATCCGCTAGCGGGAGTCGGAGAGACCCAGTACTTC
>TRBD1|NA|TRBV16|TRBJ1-4
CASSQLQGGNEKLFF
TGTGCCAGCAGCCAACTACAGGGGGGAAATGAAAAACTGTTTTTT
>NA|few|TRBV11-2|TRBJ2-7
CASSRIRGKIESYEQYF
TGTGCCAGCAGCCGTATACGGGGCAAAATAGAGTCCTACGAGCAGTACTTC
>NA|few|TRBV11-3|TRBJ1-4
CASSLNPGLAGRKLFF
TGTGCCAGCAGCTTAAACCCCGGCTTAGCTGGGAGAAAACTGTTTTTT
>TRBD1|NA|TRBV20-1|TRBJ1-2
CSALPDRGDYGYTF
TGCAGTGCCTTGCCGGACAGGGGAGACTATGGCTACACCTTC
>NA|few|TRBV4-2|TRBJ1-4
CASSQEGRCLF
TGTGCCAGCAGCCAAGAGGGCAGGTGTCTTTTT
>NA|NA|TRBV20-1|TRBJ2-6
CSARDRGSGANVLTF
TGCAGTGCTAGAGATAGGGGCTCTGGGGCCAACGTCCTGACTTTC
>NA|NA|TRBV20-1|TRBJ2-7
CSAFTVVGSSYEQYF
TGCAGTGCTTTCACTGTGGTCGGAAGCTCCTACGAGCAGTACTTC
>NA|NA|TRBV6-2/TRBV6-3|TRBJ2-7
CASSYFRVDEQYF
TGTGCCAGCAGTTACTTTAGAGTGGACGAGCAGTACTTC
>NA|few|TRBV20-1|TRBJ2-7
CSARMAARSYEQYF
TGCAGTGCTAGGATGGCGGCACGGAGCTACGAGCAGTACTTC
>TRBD2|NA|TRBV6-5|TRBJ2-7
CASSYGTSGGLKAIYEQYF
TGTGCCAGCAGTTACGGGACTAGCGGGGGTCTCAAAGCCATCTACGAGCAGTACTTC
>TRBD2|few|TRBV6-1|TRBJ2-2
CASRGLAGNTGELFF
TGTGCCAGCAGGGGACTAGCGGGGAACACCGGGGAGCTGTTTTTT
>TRBD2|NA|TRBV12-3/TRBV12-4|TRBJ2-3
CASTRGSGRGDTQYF
TGTGCCAGCACTCGTGGCTCCGGGAGGGGCGATACGCAGTATTTT
>TRBD1|few|TRBV10-2|TRBJ2-7
CASSRTGFGYEQYF
TGCGCCAGCAGTCGGACAGGGTTCGGGTACGAGCAGTACTTC
>TRBD2|NA|TRBV2|TRBJ2-5
CASSLTSGEETQYF
TGTGCCAGCAGTCTGACTAGCGGGGAAGAGACCCAGTACTTC